The rows below give T cell receptor beta chains drawn from one sample of a study of patients and donors after allogeneic stem cell transplantation. TCRdb re-derived calls from the RT-PCR reads in MiXCR, one entry per CDR3 protein. This sample has some 960,000 distinct CDR3 sequences, with roughly 17% found just once. Specimen: blood, either unsorted or a sorted T cell fraction (not recorded which). Receptors were obtained from a human donor who was either an allogeneic HSCT recipient or a stem cell or donor lymphocyte infusion donor (not recorded which). It is not recorded whose cells these are; they may come from a transplant donor. Each CDR3 is given with its conserved first and last residue. Each record gives: V gene, D gene, J gene, clone size, CDR3 protein, CDR3 DNA. The D gene is left open where the match is weak. Where a row states a size, it is once, few, many or the class of an expanded clone; other rows omit it.

v_call: TRBV7-9
d_call: -
j_call: TRBJ2-4
clone_size: few
cdr3_aa: CASSLDFIQYF
cdr3_nt: TGTGCCAGCAGCTTAGATTTCATTCAGTACTTC

v_call: TRBV5-4
d_call: -
j_call: TRBJ2-4
clone_size: few
cdr3_aa: CASSPPSKNIQYF
cdr3_nt: TGTGCCAGCAGCCCACCGTCCAAAAACATTCAGTACTTC

v_call: TRBV20-1
d_call: -
j_call: TRBJ2-7
clone_size: -
cdr3_aa: CSARGRVAYEQYF
cdr3_nt: TGCAGTGCTAGAGGGAGGGTGGCCTACGAGCAGTACTTC

v_call: TRBV19
d_call: TRBD1
j_call: TRBJ2-3
clone_size: once
cdr3_aa: CASSTQGGSGTDTQYF
cdr3_nt: TGTGCCAGTAGTACACAAGGGGGCTCGGGCACAGATACGCAGTATTTT

v_call: TRBV6-5
d_call: -
j_call: TRBJ1-5
clone_size: -
cdr3_aa: CASSYSGRGNNQPQHF
cdr3_nt: TGTGCCAGCAGTTACTCGGGCAGGGGAAACAATCAGCCCCAGCATTTT

v_call: TRBV2
d_call: -
j_call: TRBJ2-7
clone_size: many
cdr3_aa: CASSEAFFHEQYF
cdr3_nt: TGTGCCAGCAGTGAAGCGTTCTTCCACGAGCAGTACTTC

v_call: TRBV20-1
d_call: -
j_call: TRBJ2-7
clone_size: -
cdr3_aa: CSASPLSSYEQYF
cdr3_nt: TGCAGTGCTAGTCCCCTGAGCTCCTACGAGCAGTACTTC

v_call: TRBV4-1
d_call: -
j_call: TRBJ1-2
clone_size: few
cdr3_aa: CASSQDSGLPAGRGYTF
cdr3_nt: TGCGCCAGCAGCCAAGATTCAGGCCTGCCAGCAGGTAGAGGCTACACCTTC

v_call: TRBV27
d_call: -
j_call: TRBJ2-7
clone_size: few
cdr3_aa: CASSWAGFSYEQYF
cdr3_nt: TGTGCCAGCAGTTGGGCGGGATTTTCCTACGAGCAGTACTTC

v_call: TRBV11-3
d_call: -
j_call: TRBJ2-5
clone_size: -
cdr3_aa: CASSGYPRDAETQYF
cdr3_nt: TGTGCCAGCAGCGGATATCCGAGAGATGCAGAGACCCAGTACTTC

v_call: TRBV20-1
d_call: -
j_call: TRBJ1-3
clone_size: -
cdr3_aa: CSARATGTDVGNTIYF
cdr3_nt: TGCAGTGCTAGAGCTACCGGGACTGATGTTGGAAACACCATATATTTT

v_call: TRBV19
d_call: -
j_call: TRBJ2-3
clone_size: -
cdr3_aa: CASSLRDTSTDTQYF
cdr3_nt: TGTGCCAGTAGTCTCCGCGACACCAGCACAGATACGCAGTATTTT

v_call: TRBV4-1
d_call: -
j_call: TRBJ1-5
clone_size: few
cdr3_aa: CASSQGFWSSQHF
cdr3_nt: TGCGCCAGCAGCCAAGGGTTTTGGTCGTCCCAGCATTTT

v_call: TRBV10-3
d_call: TRBD2
j_call: TRBJ2-5
clone_size: many
cdr3_aa: CATRTSGRALETQYF
cdr3_nt: TGTGCCACTAGGACTAGCGGGAGGGCCCTGGAGACCCAGTACTTC

v_call: TRBV7-2
d_call: TRBD1
j_call: TRBJ2-3
clone_size: -
cdr3_aa: CASSLVPGGFTDTQYF
cdr3_nt: TGTGCCAGCAGCTTAGTCCCAGGGGGTTTCACAGATACGCAGTATTTT

v_call: TRBV20-1
d_call: -
j_call: TRBJ2-7
clone_size: few
cdr3_aa: CSARDPWADSSYEQYF
cdr3_nt: TGCAGTGCTAGAGATCCTTGGGCAGATAGCTCCTACGAGCAGTACTTC

v_call: TRBV11-2
d_call: -
j_call: TRBJ2-3
clone_size: -
cdr3_aa: CASSLTTPYF
cdr3_nt: TGTGCCAGCAGCTTAACGACTCCGTATTTT

v_call: TRBV4-2
d_call: TRBD1
j_call: TRBJ1-1
clone_size: few
cdr3_aa: CASSQDLTGGNTEAFF
cdr3_nt: TGTGCCAGCAGCCAAGATCTAACAGGGGGGAACACTGAAGCTTTCTTT

v_call: TRBV29-1
d_call: -
j_call: TRBJ2-7
clone_size: few
cdr3_aa: CSVGGPREQYF
cdr3_nt: TGCAGCGTCGGGGGGCCCCGGGAGCAGTACTTC

v_call: TRBV4-3
d_call: -
j_call: TRBJ1-5
clone_size: many
cdr3_aa: CASSQGLQGSQPQHF
cdr3_nt: TGCGCCAGCAGCCAAGGATTACAGGGCTCTCAGCCCCAGCATTTT

v_call: TRBV14
d_call: -
j_call: TRBJ1-2
clone_size: -
cdr3_aa: CASSQAGRSYGYTF
cdr3_nt: TGTGCCAGCAGCCAAGCAGGCAGGTCGTATGGCTACACCTTC

v_call: TRBV20-1
d_call: -
j_call: TRBJ2-7
clone_size: -
cdr3_aa: CSARDIGGPYEQYF
cdr3_nt: TGCAGTGCTAGAGATATCGGGGGACCCTACGAGCAGTACTTC

v_call: TRBV18
d_call: -
j_call: TRBJ2-7
clone_size: -
cdr3_aa: CASSTNSGSNEQYF
cdr3_nt: TGTGCCAGCTCAACAAATAGCGGCAGTAACGAGCAGTACTTC

v_call: TRBV2
d_call: TRBD2
j_call: TRBJ2-5
clone_size: once
cdr3_aa: CASSVSSGDGETQYF
cdr3_nt: TGTGCCAGCAGTGTTTCTAGCGGAGATGGGGAGACCCAGTACTTC

v_call: TRBV29-1
d_call: -
j_call: TRBJ2-1
clone_size: -
cdr3_aa: CSVGADYNEQFF
cdr3_nt: TGCAGCGTTGGCGCAGATTACAATGAGCAGTTCTTC

v_call: TRBV9
d_call: -
j_call: TRBJ2-5
clone_size: few
cdr3_aa: CASSLTGYSETQYF
cdr3_nt: TGTGCCAGCAGCCTAACGGGGTATTCGGAGACCCAGTACTTC

v_call: TRBV5-1
d_call: -
j_call: TRBJ1-2
clone_size: few
cdr3_aa: CASSLSGQNYGYTF
cdr3_nt: TGCGCCAGCAGCTTGTCGGGGCAGAACTATGGCTACACCTTC

v_call: TRBV12-3/TRBV12-4
d_call: TRBD1
j_call: TRBJ1-1
clone_size: few
cdr3_aa: CASRTGTGASEAFF
cdr3_nt: TGTGCCAGCAGAACCGGGACAGGGGCGTCTGAAGCTTTCTTT

v_call: TRBV6-5
d_call: -
j_call: TRBJ2-7
clone_size: few
cdr3_aa: CASSYFPGNPYEQYF
cdr3_nt: TGTGCCAGCAGTTACTTTCCAGGTAACCCCTACGAGCAGTACTTC

v_call: TRBV12-3/TRBV12-4
d_call: -
j_call: TRBJ2-3
clone_size: -
cdr3_aa: CASSLPDKPAKPRGTDTQYF
cdr3_nt: TGTGCCAGCAGTTTACCGGACAAGCCAGCCAAGCCCAGGGGCACAGATACGCAGTATTTT

v_call: TRBV7-9
d_call: -
j_call: TRBJ1-2
clone_size: -
cdr3_aa: CASSVRGGYGYTF
cdr3_nt: TGTGCCAGCAGCGTCAGGGGTGGCTATGGCTACACCTTC

v_call: TRBV5-4
d_call: TRBD2
j_call: TRBJ2-2
clone_size: few
cdr3_aa: CASSATSGKFTGELFF
cdr3_nt: TGTGCCAGCAGCGCCACTAGCGGGAAGTTCACCGGGGAGCTGTTTTTT

v_call: TRBV6-1
d_call: -
j_call: TRBJ2-5
clone_size: -
cdr3_aa: CASSHGPLETQYF
cdr3_nt: TGTGCCAGCAGTCACGGACCCTTGGAGACCCAGTACTTC

v_call: TRBV5-1
d_call: TRBD1
j_call: TRBJ2-7
clone_size: -
cdr3_aa: CASSLVTGGAEQYF
cdr3_nt: TGCGCCAGCAGCTTGGTGACAGGGGGTGCCGAGCAGTACTTC

v_call: TRBV12-3/TRBV12-4
d_call: TRBD1
j_call: TRBJ2-7
clone_size: few
cdr3_aa: CAIPKQGARDEQYF
cdr3_nt: TGTGCCATCCCGAAGCAGGGGGCGCGGGACGAGCAGTACTTC

v_call: TRBV6-1
d_call: -
j_call: TRBJ2-1
clone_size: -
cdr3_aa: CATIPSSSYNEQFF
cdr3_nt: TGTGCCACTATACCCTCTAGCTCCTACAATGAGCAGTTCTTC

v_call: TRBV11-2
d_call: TRBD1
j_call: TRBJ1-6
clone_size: few
cdr3_aa: CASSPLTGVGSPLHF
cdr3_nt: TGTGCCAGCAGCCCTCTGACAGGGGTTGGATCACCCCTCCACTTT

v_call: TRBV7-2
d_call: TRBD1
j_call: TRBJ1-1
clone_size: few
cdr3_aa: CASSFGDRGNTEAFF
cdr3_nt: TGTGCCAGCAGCTTTGGAGACAGGGGGAACACTGAAGCTTTCTTT

v_call: TRBV28
d_call: TRBD1
j_call: TRBJ1-5
clone_size: -
cdr3_aa: CASSLKQGFQPQHF
cdr3_nt: TGTGCCAGCAGTTTAAAACAGGGGTTCCAGCCCCAGCATTTT

v_call: TRBV20-1
d_call: -
j_call: TRBJ1-5
clone_size: few
cdr3_aa: CSARVEGRRSYQPQHF
cdr3_nt: TGCAGTGCTAGAGTAGAGGGGAGGAGGAGCTATCAGCCCCAGCATTTT

v_call: TRBV24-1
d_call: TRBD2
j_call: TRBJ2-5
clone_size: -
cdr3_aa: CATSGKRDGWQETQYF
cdr3_nt: TGTGCCACCAGTGGTAAGCGGGACGGATGGCAAGAGACCCAGTACTTC

v_call: TRBV5-1
d_call: -
j_call: TRBJ1-1
clone_size: -
cdr3_aa: CASSLEWGDPEAFF
cdr3_nt: TGCGCCAGCAGCTTGGAGTGGGGGGACCCTGAAGCTTTCTTT

v_call: TRBV11-2
d_call: TRBD2
j_call: TRBJ2-1
clone_size: many
cdr3_aa: CASSLFVGLAGAPSSYNEQFF
cdr3_nt: TGTGCCAGCAGCTTATTTGTAGGTCTAGCGGGGGCCCCTAGCTCCTACAATGAGCAGTTCTTC

v_call: TRBV11-2
d_call: TRBD1
j_call: TRBJ2-3
clone_size: -
cdr3_aa: CASSRTGTATADTQYF
cdr3_nt: TGTGCCAGCAGTCGGACCGGGACAGCGACGGCAGATACGCAGTATTTT

v_call: TRBV5-6
d_call: -
j_call: TRBJ2-7
clone_size: few
cdr3_aa: CASSFGLAEQYF
cdr3_nt: TGTGCCAGCAGCTTTGGCCTAGCCGAGCAGTACTTC

v_call: TRBV4-3
d_call: -
j_call: TRBJ1-2
clone_size: few
cdr3_aa: CASSQIVGGGPYTF
cdr3_nt: TGCGCCAGCAGCCAAATTGTGGGGGGGGGTCCCTACACCTTC

v_call: TRBV5-1
d_call: TRBD1
j_call: TRBJ1-1
clone_size: -
cdr3_aa: CASSLRRDRNTEAFF
cdr3_nt: TGCGCCAGCAGCTTAAGACGGGACAGGAACACTGAAGCTTTCTTT

v_call: TRBV20-1
d_call: -
j_call: TRBJ2-7
clone_size: once
cdr3_aa: CSARAAGRAYEQYF
cdr3_nt: TGCAGTGCTAGAGCTGCGGGAAGGGCGTACGAGCAGTACTTC

v_call: TRBV6-5
d_call: -
j_call: TRBJ2-3
clone_size: few
cdr3_aa: CASSYSVQTTSSTDTQYF
cdr3_nt: TGTGCCAGCAGTTACTCCGTCCAGACAACCTCTAGCACAGATACGCAGTATTTT

v_call: TRBV6-2/TRBV6-3
d_call: -
j_call: TRBJ2-3
clone_size: -
cdr3_aa: CASSWSGLPDTQYF
cdr3_nt: TGTGCCAGCAGTTGGTCGGGCCTCCCCGATACGCAGTATTTT